Below, 27 T cell receptor beta chains from the same sample are listed, as sequenced in a study of graft-versus-host responses after intestinal transplantation. Sequencing was performed with immunoSEQ multiplex PCR; in TCRdb, only in-frame clones are kept and a portion is missing. The table includes some 40,000 clones, about 90% detected once. This sample comprised PBMCs, obtained around 320 days after intestinal transplant. The receptors here all came from a human patient who received an intestinal transplant, so some T cells may come from the graft donor.

The rearrangement links TRBV11-3 to TRBJ2-3; D unresolved. The germline gives CDR1 SGHNT, CDR2 YENEEA. V lost 4 bases to trimming and J lost 3 bases, with 11 bases between them. The CDR3 loop spans 14 amino acids. As DNA, the CDR3 is TGTGCCAGCAGCTCCGGACGTAAGACAGATACGCAGTATTTT. It encodes CASSSGRKTDTQYF.

The V call is TRBV6-1, the J call TRBJ1-5; D is possibly TRBD1 (5 bases). This CDR3 region has 13 residues. Germline V lookup: CDR1 MNHNS, CDR2 SASEGT. V was clipped by 6 bases and J by 7 bases, with 13 bases between them. CDR3: CASSLTGGQPQHF. CDR3 nucleotides: TGTGCCAGCAGCCTAACAGGAGGGCAGCCCCAGCATTTT.

This chain joins TRBV10-2 and TRBJ1-3, with D possibly matching TRBD1 (6 bases). With 7 bases removed from V and 0 bases from J, the gap between germline ends came to 10 bases. Germline-derived CDR1 and CDR2 are WSHSY and SAAADI. This CDR3 spans 14 amino acids. CDR3 DNA: TGCGCCAGCATGGGACACCGCTCTGGAAACACCATATATTTT. It codes for CASMGHRSGNTIYF.

V and J are TRBV9 and TRBJ2-1; possible D gene TRBD1, 6 bases. Germline V CDR1 and CDR2: SGDLS, YYNGEE. V lost 3 bases and J lost 0, with 10 bases in between. This CDR3 comprises 15 residues. CDR3 sequence: CASSETGNSYNEQFF. CDR3 sequence (DNA): TGTGCCAGCAGCGAGACAGGCAACTCCTACAATGAGCAGTTCTTC.

The V and J genes are TRBV6-1 and TRBJ2-7; tentatively, D is TRBD1 or TRBD2 (5 bases each). This CDR3 contains 12 residues. Germline CDR1 and CDR2: MNHNS and SASEGT. Between the trimmed V and J ends, which lost 6 bases and 5 bases, there was a span of 11 bases. The CDR3 protein is CASRRGTHEQYF. CDR3 coding DNA: TGTGCCAGCAGGAGGGGTACCCACGAGCAGTACTTC.

The rearrangement uses TRBV6-5 and TRBJ2-5; TRBD2 might be the D (5 bases). The CDR3 sequence is 14 residues long. V lost 5 bases and J 2 bases, leaving 12 bases between the germline ends. Germline V gene sequence: CDR1 MNHEY, CDR2 SVGAGI. Here the CDR3 reads CASSELVLQETQYF. CDR3 sequence (DNA): TGTGCCAGCAGTGAACTAGTTCTGCAAGAGACCCAGTACTTC.

J is TRBJ2-5 and V is TRBV6-5, with a possible D match to TRBD2 (7 bases). The CDR3 covers 16 residues. Trimming took 1 base from V and 5 from J, leaving 17 bases between them. Germline V gene sequence: CDR1 MNHEY, CDR2 SVGAGI. The CDR3 bases are TGTGCCAGCAGTTACTTGGTGGGGGGGCCCTCGGAGACCCAGTACTTC. This encodes CASSYLVGGPSETQYF.

V and J are TRBV6-8 and TRBJ2-3, with 14 bases aligning to TRBD2. CDR3 length equals 17 residues. The germline V gene encodes CDR1 MNHGY and CDR2 SAAAGT. Trimming at V came to 0 bases and at J to 5 bases, leaving 4 bases not matched to a gene. CDR3 protein: CASSYSTSGRAVDTQYF. DNA of the CDR3: TGTGCCAGCAGTTACTCGACTAGCGGGAGGGCCGTAGATACGCAGTATTTT.

V is TRBV5-5 and J is TRBJ1-6; 7 nucleotides agree with TRBD1. The CDR3 has 14 residues. With 2 bases clipped from V and 8 bases from J, the junction kept 4 bases outside the gene matches. Germline CDR1 and CDR2: SGHKS and YYEKEE (reference sequence). Here the CDR3 reads CASSLQGRDSPLHF. In DNA form, the CDR3 reads TGTGCCAGCAGCTTACAGGGGCGGGATTCACCCCTCCACTTT.

The J gene is TRBJ2-4, the V gene TRBV6-1; a possible D gene is TRBD2 (5 bases). There are 14 residues in the CDR3. The V and J ends lost 6 bases and 0 bases respectively, with 9 bases between them. The germline gives CDR1 MNHNS, CDR2 SASEGT. The chain's CDR3 is CASSPGIAKNIQYF. The CDR3, as DNA: TGTGCCAGCAGCCCCGGGATAGCCAAAAACATTCAGTACTTC.

The J gene is TRBJ1-1, the V gene TRBV2, with D possibly matching TRBD1 (6 bases). From germline, CDR1 is SNHLY and CDR2 FYNNEI. The CDR3 is made up of 13 amino acids. With 6 bases removed from V and 1 base from J, the gap between germline ends came to 9 bases. CDR3 sequence: CASSLDRNTEAFF. DNA for the CDR3: TGTGCCAGCAGCCTGGACAGGAACACTGAAGCTTTCTTT.

This sequence joins TRBV6-1 and TRBJ2-7; TRBD1 might be the D (6 bases). CDR1 and CDR2 from the germline V gene are MNHNS and SASEGT. The germline V and J ends were trimmed by 7 bases and 3 bases, with 16 bases remaining between them. This CDR3 has 14 residues. The DNA of the CDR3 is TGTGCCAGCACTCCGGGACAAACCTACTACGAGCAGTACTTC. Its translation: CASTPGQTYYEQYF.

This chain links TRBV19 with TRBJ2-7; the D is unclear. Germline V CDR1 and CDR2: LNHDA, SQIVND (reference sequence). CDR3 length: 15 amino acids. V was pared by 4 bases and J by 0 bases, with 13 bases between. CDR3 sequence (DNA): TGTGCCAGTAGTAGTAGTGGCCTAAGCTCCTACGAGCAGTACTTC. It codes for CASSSSGLSSYEQYF. The entire variable domain, with the rest obtained from reference TRBV19 and TRBJ2-7, is as follows: DGGITQSPKYLFRKEGQNVTLSCEQNLNHDAMYWYRQDPGQGLRLIYYSQIVNDFQKGDIAEGYSVSREKKESFPLTVTSAQKNPTAFYLCASSSSGLSSYEQYFGPGTRLTVT.

Only one count was recorded for this clone. The genes are TRBV9 and TRBJ2-1, with TRBD2 matching over 12 bases. This CDR3 is 15 amino acids long. The V gene's germline CDR1 is SGDLS and CDR2 YYNGEE. V lost 4 bases to trimming and J lost 3 bases; unmatched junction nucleotides: 2. CDR3 coding DNA: TGTGCCAGCAGCCAGACTAGCGGGAGCTACAATGAGCAGTTCTTC. The encoded protein is CASSQTSGSYNEQFF.

The gene calls are TRBV29-1 and TRBJ2-1, with 8 bases lining up with TRBD2. J was trimmed by 3 bases and V by 1 base; bases with no gene match: 2. Germline V lookup: CDR1 SQVTM, CDR2 ANQGSEA. The CDR3 is 14 amino acids. DNA for the CDR3: TGCAGCGTTGAAGTAGCGGGAAGCTACAATGAGCAGTTCTTC. This codes for CSVEVAGSYNEQFF.

The gene calls are TRBV28 and TRBJ1-1; D is ambiguous. The CDR3 is 13 amino acids. Trimming took 5 bases from V and 6 from J, leaving 13 bases between them. CDR1 and CDR2 (germline): MDHEN, SYDVKM. The DNA for the CDR3 is TGTGCCAGCAGTGATGCCCCGGACGCTGAAGCTTTCTTT. Translation gives CASSDAPDAEAFF.

The chain joins TRBV6-4 to TRBJ2-2, with 8 nucleotides matching TRBD2. This CDR3 has 13 amino acids. Germline lookup yields CDR1 MRHNA and CDR2 SNTAGT. Germline trimming cut 5 bases from V and 4 bases from J; bases unmatched to any gene: 0. In DNA form, the CDR3 reads TGTGCCAGCAGTCTAGCGGGCACCGGGGAGCTGTTTTTT. Residues: CASSLAGTGELFF.

This clone was counted once. The chain links TRBV7-2 to TRBJ2-7, with a possible D match to TRBD1 (6 bases). V dropped 3 bases and J dropped 1 base, with 13 bases sitting between them. Germline V lookup: CDR1 SGHTA, CDR2 FQGNSA. The CDR3 contains 15 residues. The CDR3 here is CASSFRDTISYEQYF. CDR3 bases: TGTGCCAGCAGCTTCCGGGACACCATTTCCTACGAGCAGTACTTC.

This chain links TRBV14 with TRBJ1-5; weak D call: TRBD1 (6 bases). The CDR3 runs 16 residues. Germline loops: CDR1 SGHDN, CDR2 FVKESK. Deletions cut 4 bases from V and 2 bases from J, with 15 bases between. The DNA of the CDR3 is TGTGCCAGCAGCCTTCGGGGGGGCTCGGGCAATCAGCCCCAGCATTTT. Protein: CASSLRGGSGNQPQHF.

CDR3 in amino acids: CAISVTGGLNEQFF. CDR3 sequence (DNA): TGTGCCATCAGTGTTACCGGGGGCCTAAATGAGCAGTTCTTC. The V gene is TRBV10-3, the J gene TRBJ2-1; D may be TRBD1 or TRBD2 (6 bases each). CDR3 size: 14 residues. Germline assignment: CDR1 ENHRY and CDR2 SYGVKD. V was cut by 4 bases and J by 7 bases, with 14 bases left in between.

The V gene is TRBV28, the J gene TRBJ2-3; no clear D gene. From germline, CDR1 is MDHEN and CDR2 SYDVKM. The CDR3 is made up of 20 amino acids. Between the trimmed V and J ends, which lost 3 bases and 5 bases, there was a span of 30 bases. CDR3 in DNA: TGTGCCAGCAGTTTTTTGAATAGTGCAGCTGAGCCTGAACGCGTAGATACGCAGTATTTT. It specifies CASSFLNSAAEPERVDTQYF.

The sample holds one count of this clone. This sequence joins TRBV10-3 and TRBJ2-1; 9 nucleotides line up with TRBD2. The CDR3 has 16 amino acids. Germline lookup yields CDR1 ENHRY and CDR2 SYGVKD. V shed 3 bases, J shed 2 bases, and the junction held 5 bases outside the gene matches. Here the CDR3 reads CAISDPERGAYNEQFF. As DNA, the CDR3 is TGTGCCATCAGTGATCCGGAGCGGGGGGCCTACAATGAGCAGTTCTTC.

The chain links TRBV7-6 to TRBJ2-6, with D possibly TRBD1 on 6 matching bases. CDR1 is SGHVS, CDR2 FNYEAQ, per germline. Trimming stripped 0 bases from V and 0 bases from J, with 15 bases between. The CDR3 consists of 19 residues. CDR3 nucleotides: TGTGCCAGCAGCTTAGCGCCCGTCCACAGGGACTCTGGGGCCAACGTCCTGACTTTC. Translation: CASSLAPVHRDSGANVLTF.

The chain carries TRBV28 and TRBJ1-1; 12 nucleotides match TRBD1. V lost 6 bases to trimming and J lost 5 bases; unmatched junction nucleotides: 16. From germline, CDR1 is MDHEN and CDR2 SYDVKM. This CDR3 has 18 residues. The CDR3 bases are TGTGCCAGCAGACCCGGACCGGGACAGGGGGCGAGAGGGACTGAAGCTTTCTTT. Translating gives CASRPGPGQGARGTEAFF.

The chain has TRBV5-4 and TRBJ1-3; 10 positions agree with TRBD1. There are 15 residues in the CDR3. CDR1 and CDR2 (germline): SGHNT, YYREEE (reference sequence). Trimming removed 4 bases from V and 4 bases from J; junction bases left unmatched: 5. The CDR3 loop is CASSRDRGRGNTIYF. CDR3 sequence (DNA): TGTGCCAGCAGCCGCGACAGGGGGCGCGGAAACACCATATATTTT.

The chain employs TRBV6-1 and TRBJ2-7, with TRBD1 identical over 9 bases. CDR3 length: 14 amino acids. Per the germline V gene, CDR1 is MNHNS and CDR2 is SASEGT. Trimming cost V 6 bases and J 2 bases; bases outside gene matches: 5. DNA for the CDR3: TGTGCCAGCAGGAAAGGACAGGGGACCTACGAGCAGTACTTC. It encodes CASRKGQGTYEQYF.

The V call is TRBV19, the J call TRBJ2-7; D remains ambiguous. With 3 bases removed from V and 2 bases from J, the gap between germline ends came to 14 bases. Germline V lookup: CDR1 LNHDA, CDR2 SQIVND (reference sequence). This CDR3 contains 15 residues. CDR3 DNA sequence: TGTGCCAGTAGTATGACACCTTTGGTTACCTACGAGCAGTACTTC. This sequence encodes CASSMTPLVTYEQYF.